This T cell receptor (beta chain) originates from a study of T cell responses to AZD1222 COVID-19 vaccine. The study's findings and limits: In all cases, repertoires were sampled only after the peak T cell response. White British ancestry dominated among donors, who included more females, and clonal diversity was possibly underestimated.

V was pared by 8 bases and J by 4 bases, with 8 bases of the junction left unmatched. The CDR3 is 15 amino acids. The germline gives CDR1 LNHDA, CDR2 SQIVND (reference sequence). TCRdb's copy holds only in-frame clones and misses some; the assay was immunoSEQ multiplex PCR. The sample records 80,000 to 100,000 clones, about 86% being singletons. Comment on this clone: Its cognate antigen is unknown.

This receptor was identified in an adult who received the AZD1222 COVID-19 vaccine. The material sequenced was peripheral blood, taken 28 days after the second AZD1222 dose. The rearrangement links TRBV19 to TRBJ2-1, with 10 bases lining up with TRBD2. The CDR3, as DNA: TGTGCCAGTCTCCGGACTAGCGGTTCTTACAATGAGCAGTTCTTC. This codes for CASLRTSGSYNEQFF. Full variable domain (missing parts from reference TRBV19 and TRBJ2-1): DGGITQSPKYLFRKEGQNVTLSCEQNLNHDAMYWYRQDPGQGLRLIYYSQIVNDFQKGDIAEGYSVSREKKESFPLTVTSAQKNPTAFYLCASLRTSGSYNEQFFGPGTRLTVL.